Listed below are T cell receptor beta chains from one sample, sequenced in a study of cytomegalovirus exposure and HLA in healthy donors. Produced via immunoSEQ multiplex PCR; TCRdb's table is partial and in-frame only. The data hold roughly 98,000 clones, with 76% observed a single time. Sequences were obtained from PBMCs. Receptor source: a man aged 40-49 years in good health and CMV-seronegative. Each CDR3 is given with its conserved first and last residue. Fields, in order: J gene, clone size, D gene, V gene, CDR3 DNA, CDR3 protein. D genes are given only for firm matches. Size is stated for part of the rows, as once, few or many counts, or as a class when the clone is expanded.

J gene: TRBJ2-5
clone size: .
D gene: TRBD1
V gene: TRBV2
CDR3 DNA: TGTGCCAGCAGCGAAGGACAGGGGCCCAAGACGACCCAGTACTTC
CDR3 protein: CASSEGQGPKTTQYF

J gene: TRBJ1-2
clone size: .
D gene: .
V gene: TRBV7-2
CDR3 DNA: TGTGCCAGCAGCCGCCCAGGGGCAGAGTACTATGGCTACACCTTC
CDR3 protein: CASSRPGAEYYGYTF

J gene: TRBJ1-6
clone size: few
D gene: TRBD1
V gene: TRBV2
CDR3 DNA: TGTGCCAGCAGTGCCCAGGGGGACCCCAATTCACCCCTCCACTTT
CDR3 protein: CASSAQGDPNSPLHF

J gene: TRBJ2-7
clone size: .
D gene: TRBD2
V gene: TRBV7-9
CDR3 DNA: TGTGCCAGCAGCCAACCACCGGTAGCGGGAGAGGGGTACGAGGACGAGCAGTACTTC
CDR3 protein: CASSQPPVAGEGYEDEQYF

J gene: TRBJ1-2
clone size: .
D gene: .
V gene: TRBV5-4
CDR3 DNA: TGTGCCAGCAGCTTGGTTTCAGGGGATGGCTACACCTTC
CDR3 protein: CASSLVSGDGYTF

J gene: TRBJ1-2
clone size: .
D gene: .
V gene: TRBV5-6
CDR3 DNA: TGTGCCAGCAGCTTGGGGGGGGATTATGGCTACACCTTC
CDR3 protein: CASSLGGDYGYTF

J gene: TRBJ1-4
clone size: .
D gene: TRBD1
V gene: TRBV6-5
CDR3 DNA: TGTGCCAGCCGCTCAACCGGGACAGGGGCTGAAAAACTGTTTTTT
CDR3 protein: CASRSTGTGAEKLFF

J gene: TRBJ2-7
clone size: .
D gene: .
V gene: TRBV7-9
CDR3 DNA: TGTGCCAGCAGCGTTACCTACGAGCAGTACTTC
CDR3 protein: CASSVTYEQYF

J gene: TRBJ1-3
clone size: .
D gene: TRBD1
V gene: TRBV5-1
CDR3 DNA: TGCGCCAGCAGCATAGGGACAGGTGGAAACACCATATATTTT
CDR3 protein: CASSIGTGGNTIYF

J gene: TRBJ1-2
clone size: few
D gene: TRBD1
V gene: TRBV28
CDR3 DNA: TGTGCCAGCAGTTTCTGGGGACAGGGGGGGGATGGCTACACCTTC
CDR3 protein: CASSFWGQGGDGYTF

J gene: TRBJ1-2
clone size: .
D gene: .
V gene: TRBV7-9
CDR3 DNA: TGTGCCAGCAGCGGAGGGGCTAACTATGGCTACACCTTC
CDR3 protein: CASSGGANYGYTF